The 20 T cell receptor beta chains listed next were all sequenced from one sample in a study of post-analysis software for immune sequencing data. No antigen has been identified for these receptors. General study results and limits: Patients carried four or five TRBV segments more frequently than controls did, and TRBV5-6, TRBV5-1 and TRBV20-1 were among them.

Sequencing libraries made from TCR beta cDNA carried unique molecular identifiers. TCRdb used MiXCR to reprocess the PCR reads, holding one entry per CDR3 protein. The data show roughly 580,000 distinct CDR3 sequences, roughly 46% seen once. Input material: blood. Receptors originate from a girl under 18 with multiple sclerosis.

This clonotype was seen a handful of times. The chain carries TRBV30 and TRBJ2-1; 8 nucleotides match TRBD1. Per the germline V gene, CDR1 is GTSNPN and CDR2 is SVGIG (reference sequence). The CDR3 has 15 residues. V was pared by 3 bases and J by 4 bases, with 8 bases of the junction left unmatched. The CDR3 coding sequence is TGTGCCTGGAGAGGGCTGACAGGGGCTTACAATGAGCAGTTCTTC. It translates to CAWRGLTGAYNEQFF.

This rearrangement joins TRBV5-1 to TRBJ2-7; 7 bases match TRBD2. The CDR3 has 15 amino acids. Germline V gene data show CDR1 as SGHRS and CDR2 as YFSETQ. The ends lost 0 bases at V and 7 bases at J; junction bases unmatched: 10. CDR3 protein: CASSLGPPAGKEQYF. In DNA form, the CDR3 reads TGCGCCAGCAGCTTGGGCCCCCCAGCGGGAAAAGAGCAGTACTTC.

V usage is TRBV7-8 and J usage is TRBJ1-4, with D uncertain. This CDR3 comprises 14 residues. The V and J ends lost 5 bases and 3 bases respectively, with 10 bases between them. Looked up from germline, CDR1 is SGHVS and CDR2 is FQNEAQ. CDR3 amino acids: CASSLVLANEKLFF. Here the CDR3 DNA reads TGTGCCAGCAGCCTGGTCTTGGCTAATGAAAAACTGTTTTTT.

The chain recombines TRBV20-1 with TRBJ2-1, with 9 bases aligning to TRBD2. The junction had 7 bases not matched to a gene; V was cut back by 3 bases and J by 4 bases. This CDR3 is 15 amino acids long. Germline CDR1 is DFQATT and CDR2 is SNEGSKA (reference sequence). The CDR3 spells CSASKGSGRYNEQFF. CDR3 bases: TGCAGTGCTAGTAAAGGGAGCGGGAGGTACAATGAGCAGTTCTTC.

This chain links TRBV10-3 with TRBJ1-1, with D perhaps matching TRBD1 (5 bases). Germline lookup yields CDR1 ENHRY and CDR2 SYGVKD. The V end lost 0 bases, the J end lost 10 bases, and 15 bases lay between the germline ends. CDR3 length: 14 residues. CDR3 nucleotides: TGTGCCATCAGTGAGTCGGAAAGGGGTAAGACAGCTTTCTTT. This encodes CAISESERGKTAFF.

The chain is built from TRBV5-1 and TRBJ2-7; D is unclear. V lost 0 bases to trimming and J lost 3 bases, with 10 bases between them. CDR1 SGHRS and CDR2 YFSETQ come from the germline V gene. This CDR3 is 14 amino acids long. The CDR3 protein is CASSLAPGYYEQYF. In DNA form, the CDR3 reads TGCGCCAGCAGCTTGGCCCCAGGCTACTACGAGCAGTACTTC. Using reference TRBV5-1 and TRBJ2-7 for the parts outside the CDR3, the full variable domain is KAGVTQTPRYLIKTRGQQVTLSCSPISGHRSVSWYQQTPGQGLQFLFEYFSETQRNKGNFPGRFSGRQFSNSRSEMNVSTLELGDSALYLCASSLAPGYYEQYFGPGTRLTVT.

This chain's CDR3 is CASRQTGAALISSYNEQFF. The CDR3 region has the DNA TGTGCCAGCAGACAGACAGGGGCCGCCTTAATCAGCTCCTACAATGAGCAGTTCTTC. The chain joins TRBV2 to TRBJ2-1, with 8 bases identical to TRBD1. V was clipped by 6 bases and J by 0 bases; unmatched bases: 16. The length of the CDR3 is 19 residues. The germline CDR1 and CDR2 sequences are SNHLY and FYNNEI.

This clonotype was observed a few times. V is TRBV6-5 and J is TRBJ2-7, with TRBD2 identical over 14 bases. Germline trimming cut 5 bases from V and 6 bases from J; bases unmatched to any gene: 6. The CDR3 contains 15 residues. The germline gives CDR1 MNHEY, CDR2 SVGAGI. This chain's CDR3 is CASSPGLAGVSEQYF. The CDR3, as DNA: TGTGCCAGCAGTCCGGGACTAGCGGGAGTATCCGAGCAGTACTTC.

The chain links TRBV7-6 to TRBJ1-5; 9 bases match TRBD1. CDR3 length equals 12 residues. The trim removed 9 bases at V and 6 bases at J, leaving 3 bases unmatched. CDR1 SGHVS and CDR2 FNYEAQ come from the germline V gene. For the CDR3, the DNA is TGTGCCAGTAGACAGGGGGGTCAGCCCCAGCATTTT. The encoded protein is CASRQGGQPQHF.

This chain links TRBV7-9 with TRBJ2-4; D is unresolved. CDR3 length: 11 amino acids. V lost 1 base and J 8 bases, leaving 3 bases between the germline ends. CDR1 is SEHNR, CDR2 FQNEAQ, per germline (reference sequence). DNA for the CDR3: TGTGCCAGCAGCTTAGAGCACATTCAGTACTTC. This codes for CASSLEHIQYF. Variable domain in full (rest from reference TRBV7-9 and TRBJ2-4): DTGVSQNPRHKITKRGQNVTFRCDPISEHNRLYWYRQTLGQGPEFLTYFQNEAQLEKSRLLSDRFSAERPKGSFSTLEIQRTEQGDSAMYLCASSLEHIQYFGAGTRLSVL.

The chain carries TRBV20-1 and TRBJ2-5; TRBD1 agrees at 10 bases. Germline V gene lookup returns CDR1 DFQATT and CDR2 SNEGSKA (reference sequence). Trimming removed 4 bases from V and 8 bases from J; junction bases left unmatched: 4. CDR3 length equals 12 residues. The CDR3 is CSAIWDRGTQYF. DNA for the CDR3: TGCAGTGCTATTTGGGACAGGGGAACCCAGTACTTC.

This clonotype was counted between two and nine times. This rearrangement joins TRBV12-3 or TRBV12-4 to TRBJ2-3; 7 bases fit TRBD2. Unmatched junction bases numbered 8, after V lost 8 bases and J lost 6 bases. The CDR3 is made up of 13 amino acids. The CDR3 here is CASSWGGRDTQYF. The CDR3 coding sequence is TGTGCCAGCTCCTGGGGGGGGAGGGATACGCAGTATTTT.

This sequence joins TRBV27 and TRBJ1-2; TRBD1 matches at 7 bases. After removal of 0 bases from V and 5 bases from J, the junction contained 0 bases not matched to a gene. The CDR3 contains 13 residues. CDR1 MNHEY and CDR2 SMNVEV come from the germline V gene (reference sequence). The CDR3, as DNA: TGTGCCAGCAGTTTATCGGGACAGTATGGCTACACCTTC. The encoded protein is CASSLSGQYGYTF.

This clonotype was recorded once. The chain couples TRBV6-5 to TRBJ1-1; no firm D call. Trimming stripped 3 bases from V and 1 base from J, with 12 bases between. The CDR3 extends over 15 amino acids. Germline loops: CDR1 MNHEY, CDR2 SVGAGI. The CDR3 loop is CASSYRGHANTEAFF. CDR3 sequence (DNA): TGTGCCAGCAGTTATAGAGGGCACGCGAACACTGAAGCTTTCTTT.

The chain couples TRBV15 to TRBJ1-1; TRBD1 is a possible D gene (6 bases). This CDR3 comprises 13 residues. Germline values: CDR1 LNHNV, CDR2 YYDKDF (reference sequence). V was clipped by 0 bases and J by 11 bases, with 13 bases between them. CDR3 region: CATSRDPGQLAFF. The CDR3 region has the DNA TGTGCCACCAGCAGAGATCCGGGACAACTGGCTTTCTTT.

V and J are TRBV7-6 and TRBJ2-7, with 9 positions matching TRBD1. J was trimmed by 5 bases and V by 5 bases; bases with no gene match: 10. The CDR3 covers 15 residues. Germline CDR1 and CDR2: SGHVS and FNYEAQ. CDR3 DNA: TGTGCCAGCAGCCATTTTAGGGACAGGGTCCACGAGCAGTACTTC. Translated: CASSHFRDRVHEQYF.

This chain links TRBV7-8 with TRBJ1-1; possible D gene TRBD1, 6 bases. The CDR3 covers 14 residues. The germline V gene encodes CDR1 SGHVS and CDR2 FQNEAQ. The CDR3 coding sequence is TGTGCGACTCAGACGGGGGCTGGGAACACTGAAGCTTTCTTT. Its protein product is CATQTGAGNTEAFF. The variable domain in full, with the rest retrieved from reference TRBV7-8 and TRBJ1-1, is GAGVSQSPRYKVAKRGQDVALRCDPISGHVSLFWYQQALGQGPEFLTYFQNEAQLDKSGLPSDRFFAERPEGSVSTLKIQRTQQEDSAVYLCATQTGAGNTEAFFGQGTRLTVV.

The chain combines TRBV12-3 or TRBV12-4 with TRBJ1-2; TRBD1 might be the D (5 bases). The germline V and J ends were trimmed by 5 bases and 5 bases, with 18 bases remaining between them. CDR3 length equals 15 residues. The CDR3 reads CASSVTGGPRYGYTF. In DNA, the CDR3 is TGTGCCAGCAGTGTTACAGGTGGGCCACGGTATGGCTACACCTTC.

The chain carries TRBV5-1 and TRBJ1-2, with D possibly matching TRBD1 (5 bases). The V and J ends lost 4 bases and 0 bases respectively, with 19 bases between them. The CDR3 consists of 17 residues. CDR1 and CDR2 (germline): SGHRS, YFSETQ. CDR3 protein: CASSPRGSQGANYGYTF. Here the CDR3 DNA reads TGCGCCAGCAGCCCCCGGGGGTCCCAAGGGGCTAACTATGGCTACACCTTC.

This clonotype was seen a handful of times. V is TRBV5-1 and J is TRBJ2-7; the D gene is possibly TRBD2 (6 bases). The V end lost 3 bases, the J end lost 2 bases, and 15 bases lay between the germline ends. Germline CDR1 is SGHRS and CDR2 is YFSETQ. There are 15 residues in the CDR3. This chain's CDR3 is CASSSRDSYPYEQYF. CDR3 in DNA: TGCGCCAGCAGCTCCCGGGACTCTTACCCCTACGAGCAGTACTTC.